The 26 T cell receptor beta chains in this list originate from one sample, sequenced in a study of CD8+ T cells in alopecia areata. Extraction and reverse transcription of RNA yielded cDNA as the sequencing template. Measured with immunoSEQ multiplex PCR; TCRdb has only the in-frame clones, and not every one. Altogether more than 95,000 clones are present, about 61% being singletons, with the ten largest covering around 30%. Documented treatment: oral pan-JAK inhibitor, 5-10 mg twice daily. Specimen: CD8+ T cells sorted from blood, collected at week 4, from a patient treated with tofacitinib. The receptors stem from a human donor with alopecia areata.

This clone was detected once. As DNA, the CDR3 is TGTGCCACCAGCAGTGATCGACAGGGCCAGGAAAAACTGTTTTTT. It specifies CATSSDRQGQEKLFF. The rearrangement joins TRBV15 to TRBJ1-4; TRBD1 agrees at 7 bases. The V segment lost 3 bases and the J segment 8 bases; nucleotides outside the gene matches: 9. Germline CDR1 and CDR2: LNHNV and YYDKDF (reference sequence). The CDR3 runs to 15 residues.

The V and J genes are TRBV11-3 and TRBJ2-2; TRBD1 is a possible D gene (5 bases). CDR3 length equals 16 residues. Germline CDR1 and CDR2: SGHNT and YENEEA. V lost 3 bases and J lost 6, with 17 bases in between. CDR3 amino acids: CASSLRQGYSPGELFF. As DNA, the CDR3 is TGTGCCAGCAGCTTGAGGCAGGGATATAGTCCCGGGGAGCTGTTTTTT.

V usage is TRBV29-1 and J usage is TRBJ2-3, with no clear D. The CDR3 is 13 amino acids. CDR1 SQVTM and CDR2 ANQGSEA come from the germline V gene. The germline V and J ends were trimmed by 4 bases and 2 bases, with 10 bases remaining between them. CDR3 DNA sequence: TGCAGCGTTGTCCTGGCCGACACAGATACGCAGTATTTT. Translation gives CSVVLADTDTQYF.

Only a few counts were recorded for this clone. The chain couples TRBV29-1 to TRBJ2-1, with 8 bases lining up with TRBD2. In germline, CDR1 is SQVTM, CDR2 ANQGSEA. V lost 2 bases to trimming and J lost 3 bases; unmatched junction nucleotides: 3. The CDR3 has 14 residues. The CDR3 DNA sequence: TGCAGCGTTGAATGGCGGGGGGACTACAATGAGCAGTTCTTC. Protein: CSVEWRGDYNEQFF.

The chain carries TRBV5-1 and TRBJ1-5, with TRBD1 matching 8 bases. The V segment lost 5 bases and the J segment 4 bases; nucleotides outside the gene matches: 8. Germline CDR1 SGHRS, CDR2 YFSETQ. The CDR3 totals 15 residues. CDR3 loop: CASSPWTGSNQPQHF. CDR3 sequence (DNA): TGCGCCAGCAGTCCCTGGACAGGGAGTAATCAGCCCCAGCATTTT. The variable domain in full, with the rest retrieved from reference TRBV5-1 and TRBJ1-5, is KAGVTQTPRYLIKTRGQQVTLSCSPISGHRSVSWYQQTPGQGLQFLFEYFSETQRNKGNFPGRFSGRQFSNSRSEMNVSTLELGDSALYLCASSPWTGSNQPQHFGDGTRLSIL.

The chain links TRBV29-1 to TRBJ2-1; 11 bases are a match to TRBD2. The CDR3 has 16 residues. The germline V gene encodes CDR1 SQVTM and CDR2 ANQGSEA. With V trimmed by 0 bases and J by 8 bases, 9 bases remained unmatched. The CDR3 DNA sequence: TGCAGCGTTGAAGAACTTAGGACTAGCGGGTCGTATGAGCAGTTCTTC. Amino acid sequence: CSVEELRTSGSYEQFF.

The sample holds a few counts of this clone. This chain uses TRBV6-1 with TRBJ2-7; TRBD2 agrees at 9 bases. CDR1 and CDR2 (germline): MNHNS, SASEGT. Unmatched junction bases numbered 13, after V lost 8 bases and J lost 5 bases. The CDR3 has 15 residues. CDR3 residues: CASGLLAGFLHEQYF. CDR3 sequence (DNA): TGTGCCAGCGGTTTGCTAGCGGGGTTCCTCCACGAGCAGTACTTC.

The chain couples TRBV30 to TRBJ1-4; D is ambiguous. The CDR3 is made up of 13 amino acids. Trimming shortened V by 1 base and J by 5 bases, and 8 bases separated the two germline ends. Germline CDR1 reads GTSNPN; CDR2 reads SVGIG (reference sequence). The CDR3 DNA is TGTGCCTGGAGTGATACCGAGAATGAAAAACTGTTTTTT. Protein product: CAWSDTENEKLFF.

CDR3 amino acids: CASSQDPAGGQETQYF. CDR3 sequence (DNA): TGCGCCAGCAGCCAAGATCCAGCGGGGGGGCAAGAGACCCAGTACTTC. J is TRBJ2-5 and V is TRBV4-3; 10 bases match TRBD2. The CDR3 spans 16 residues. After removal of 0 bases from V and 2 bases from J, the junction contained 3 bases not matched to a gene. CDR1 and CDR2 from the germline V gene are LGHNA and YSLEER.

The V gene is TRBV29-1, the J gene TRBJ2-3, with a weak D call TRBD1 (6 bases). CDR1 and CDR2 from the germline V gene are SQVTM and ANQGSEA. The CDR3 totals 14 residues. Trimming shortened V by 6 bases and J by 0 bases, and 13 bases separated the two germline ends. CDR3 sequence: CSVLGHRSTDTQYF. The CDR3 DNA sequence: TGCAGCGTACTGGGACACCGAAGCACAGATACGCAGTATTTT.

The V gene is TRBV13, the J gene TRBJ1-2, with 8 bases lining up with TRBD1. From germline, CDR1 is PRHDT and CDR2 FYEKMQ (reference sequence). This CDR3 is built from 15 residues. V lost 5 bases to trimming and J lost 8 bases; unmatched junction nucleotides: 13. For the CDR3, the DNA is TGTGCCAGCAGCGCGGCCGGGACAGGATCAAGAGGCTACACCTTC. Translation gives CASSAAGTGSRGYTF.

The chain joins TRBV29-1 to TRBJ2-2, with 8 bases identical to TRBD1. Germline V gene sequence: CDR1 SQVTM, CDR2 ANQGSEA. Trimming took 1 base from V and 6 from J; bases not matched to a gene: 4. The CDR3 contains 14 residues. The CDR3 coding sequence is TGCAGCGTTGAAGGCAGGGGGCGCCCCGGGGAGCTGTTTTTT. Translating gives CSVEGRGRPGELFF.

The chain joins TRBV30 to TRBJ2-3, with D unresolved. The germline V and J ends were trimmed by 0 bases and 1 base, with 11 bases remaining between them. Germline loops: CDR1 GTSNPN, CDR2 SVGIG (reference sequence). The CDR3 spans 15 residues. The CDR3 DNA sequence: TGTGCCTGGAGTGTAACTGGATCTGGCACAGATACGCAGTATTTT. Translating gives CAWSVTGSGTDTQYF.

This clone was detected only a few times. The V gene is TRBV30, the J gene TRBJ2-3; D call uncertain. V lost 1 base and J lost 2, with 7 bases in between. CDR3 length equals 13 residues. Germline values: CDR1 GTSNPN, CDR2 SVGIG (reference sequence). The DNA for the CDR3 is TGTGCCTGGAGTGCCCTCCTCACAGATACGCAGTATTTT. As protein: CAWSALLTDTQYF. The full variable domain, completed using reference TRBV30 and TRBJ2-3, is SQTIHQWPATLVQPVGSPLSLECTVEGTSNPNLYWYRQAAGRGLQLLFYSVGIGQISSEVPQNLSASRPQDRQFILSSKKLLLSDSGFYLCAWSALLTDTQYFGPGTRLTVL.

This rearrangement joins TRBV29-1 to TRBJ1-2; no clear D gene. There are 15 residues in the CDR3. Looked up from germline, CDR1 is SQVTM and CDR2 is ANQGSEA. Trimming cost V 4 bases and J 3 bases, with 18 bases left between them. CDR3 amino acids: CSVVLLNADYYGYTF. CDR3 DNA sequence: TGCAGCGTTGTCCTTCTCAACGCTGACTACTATGGCTACACCTTC.

In this sample, this clone turned up a few times. This rearrangement joins TRBV15 to TRBJ1-6; D remains unclear. Germline CDR1 LNHNV, CDR2 YYDKDF (reference sequence). V lost 0 bases and J 10 bases, leaving 13 bases between the germline ends. CDR3 length: 15 amino acids. The CDR3 sequence is CATSRDQEGASPLHF. In DNA, the CDR3 is TGTGCCACCAGCAGAGATCAAGAGGGCGCCTCACCCCTCCACTTT.

The chain couples TRBV6-1 to TRBJ2-7, with 7 bases aligning to TRBD2. After removal of 0 bases from V and 6 bases from J, the junction contained 5 bases not matched to a gene. Germline V gene data show CDR1 as MNHNS and CDR2 as SASEGT. This CDR3 contains 14 residues. CDR3 protein: CASSEAGDYSEQYF. In DNA form, the CDR3 reads TGTGCCAGCAGTGAAGCAGGGGACTATAGCGAGCAGTACTTC.

This clone showed up just a few times. The rearrangement joins TRBV27 to TRBJ1-6, with D perhaps matching TRBD1 (6 bases). Germline V gene sequence: CDR1 MNHEY, CDR2 SMNVEV (reference sequence). The V and J ends lost 4 bases and 9 bases respectively, with 13 bases between them. The CDR3 has 14 residues. The CDR3 DNA sequence: TGTGCCAGCAGTTGGGACACAGGGAGTTCACCCCTCCACTTT. Translating it yields CASSWDTGSSPLHF.

This clone was counted between two and nine times. The identical CDR3 is also encoded by other nucleotide sequences in the sample. This chain uses TRBV30 with TRBJ2-3; weak D call: TRBD2 (7 bases). Germline CDR1 GTSNPN, CDR2 SVGIG (reference sequence). The CDR3 consists of 13 residues. V was cut by 6 bases and J by 4 bases, with 14 bases left in between. The CDR3 sequence: CACRGGLSDTQYF. The CDR3 region has the DNA TGTGCCTGTAGAGGGGGACTATCAGATACGCAGTATTTT. The variable domain in full, with the rest retrieved from reference TRBV30 and TRBJ2-3, is SQTIHQWPATLVQPVGSPLSLECTVEGTSNPNLYWYRQAAGRGLQLLFYSVGIGQISSEVPQNLSASRPQDRQFILSSKKLLLSDSGFYLCACRGGLSDTQYFGPGTRLTVL.

The V gene is TRBV30, the J gene TRBJ2-5; 8 positions match TRBD1. The CDR3 has 15 residues. Germline loops: CDR1 GTSNPN, CDR2 SVGIG (reference sequence). The J segment lost 5 bases and the V segment lost 2 bases, leaving 10 bases of the junction unmatched. The CDR3 region has the DNA TGTGCCTGGAGTAAGGGGCAGGGGGCGCGGGAGACCCAGTACTTC. Protein product: CAWSKGQGARETQYF. Using reference TRBV30 and TRBJ2-5 for the parts outside the CDR3, the full variable domain is SQTIHQWPATLVQPVGSPLSLECTVEGTSNPNLYWYRQAAGRGLQLLFYSVGIGQISSEVPQNLSASRPQDRQFILSSKKLLLSDSGFYLCAWSKGQGARETQYFGPGTRLLVL.

Comment on this clone: Different DNA sequences within this sample yield the same CDR3. The chain is built from TRBV4-1 and TRBJ1-5; D unresolved. Germline CDR1 is MGHRA and CDR2 is YSYEKL. Trimming took off 0 bases at V and 7 bases at J, with 4 bases between the two ends. CDR3 length: 12 amino acids. Here the CDR3 reads CASSQDGQPQHF. The CDR3 DNA reads TGCGCCAGCAGCCAAGACGGCCAGCCCCAGCATTTT.

The rearrangement uses TRBV30 and TRBJ1-2, with D unclear. The CDR3 extends over 13 amino acids. The V end lost 0 bases, the J end lost 3 bases, and 8 bases lay between the germline ends. Germline assignment: CDR1 GTSNPN and CDR2 SVGIG (reference sequence). The CDR3 loop is CAWSVGSYYGYTF. The CDR3, as DNA: TGTGCCTGGAGTGTAGGCTCATACTATGGCTACACCTTC.

This chain joins TRBV29-1 and TRBJ2-4; no reliable D call. Germline V lookup: CDR1 SQVTM, CDR2 ANQGSEA. Trimming cost V 0 bases and J 4 bases, with 4 bases left between them. This CDR3 has 12 residues. CDR3 sequence (DNA): TGCAGCGTTGAAGAAGGGAAAAACATTCAGTACTTC. Translating gives CSVEEGKNIQYF. The full variable domain, in which reference TRBV29-1 and TRBJ2-4 provide the parts outside the CDR3, is SAVISQKPSRDICQRGTSLTIQCQVDSQVTMMFWYRQQPGQSLTLIATANQGSEATYESGFVIDKFPISRPNLTFSTLTVSNMSPEDSSIYLCSVEEGKNIQYFGAGTRLSVL.

A few counts support this clone. The gene calls are TRBV27 and TRBJ1-2; D perhaps matches TRBD1 (5 bases). Germline loops: CDR1 MNHEY, CDR2 SMNVEV (reference sequence). The CDR3 runs to 13 residues. Trimming shortened V by 3 bases and J by 6 bases, and 11 bases separated the two germline ends. The CDR3 bases are TGTGCCAGCAGTTTTGTAGGGGCGGATGGCTACACCTTC. Residues: CASSFVGADGYTF.

The genes are TRBV19 and TRBJ2-2, with D unclear. Trimming removed 11 bases from V and 7 bases from J, with 11 bases in between. The CDR3 has 11 residues. Germline V gene data show CDR1 as LNHDA and CDR2 as SQIVND (reference sequence). The CDR3 DNA follows: TGTGCCGGCCTCTCGAACGGGGAGCTGTTTTTT. Protein: CAGLSNGELFF.

CDR3 in DNA: TGTGCCAGCTCCCGGGCGGGACAGGGTAATCAAGACTATGGCTACACCTTC. Its protein product is CASSRAGQGNQDYGYTF. The chain couples TRBV11-2 to TRBJ1-2, with 9 bases fitting TRBD1. The CDR3 length is 17 residues. Germline CDR1 reads SGHAT; CDR2 reads FQNNGV. After removal of 8 bases from V and 3 bases from J, the junction contained 16 bases not matched to a gene. Looking up the rest from reference TRBV11-2 and TRBJ1-2 gives the full variable domain: EAGVAQSPRYKIIEKRQSVAFWCNPISGHATLYWYQQILGQGPKLLIQFQNNGVVDDSQLPKDRFSAERLKGVDSTLKIQPAKLEDSAVYLCASSRAGQGNQDYGYTFGSGTRLTVV.